The clone carrying this T cell receptor (beta chain) turned up a few times. This CDR3 is 13 amino acids long. In germline, CDR1 is SGHVS, CDR2 FQNEAQ. The ends were cut back, 0 bases at V and 2 bases at J, with 4 bases in the middle. This entry comes from a study of beta chain features in type 1 diabetes. Expressed TCRB transcripts were sequenced after all isolated RNA was converted to cDNA. Libraries were prepared by immunoSEQ multiplex PCR; TCRdb keeps only in-frame clonotypes and omits some of them. The sample has roughly 140,000 clones; more than 9.5% are singletons. The TCR comes from a young man in good health. The sequencing sample was made of central memory CD4+ T cells from blood. The rearrangement links TRBV7-8 to TRBJ2-5; D call uncertain. This chain's CDR3 is CASSLAEQETQYF. CDR3 in DNA: TGTGCCAGCAGCTTAGCTGAACAAGAGACCCAGTACTTC.